This T cell receptor beta chain originates from a study of blood T cells in healthy people across ages. The ends lost 6 bases at V and 0 bases at J; junction bases unmatched: 10. The CDR3 has 17 amino acids. Germline CDR1 reads SGHTA; CDR2 reads FQGNSA. Peripheral blood samples of 9 to 10 milliliters were drawn from each donor. The authors ran a second PCR of 7 to 11 cycles using a sample-barcoded 5' primer and a J-beta primer mix. TCRdb analysed the 5' RACE reads with MiXCR anew, one entry per CDR3 protein. The data contain some 550,000 distinct CDR3 sequences, about 45% of them singletons. The sequenced sample consisted of blood. J is TRBJ2-1 and V is TRBV7-2; TRBD2 matches at 8 bases. The sequence was collected from an elderly man in good health. CDR3 amino acids: CASRATSAGVSYNEQFF. The CDR3 coding sequence is TGTGCCAGCAGAGCTACTTCAGCGGGAGTCTCCTACAATGAGCAGTTCTTC. Supplemented by reference TRBV7-2 and TRBJ2-1, the full variable domain reads GAGVSQSPSNKVTEKGKDVELRCDPISGHTALYWYRQSLGQGLEFLIYFQGNSAPDKSGLPSDRFSAERTGGSVSTLTIQRTQQEDSAVYLCASRATSAGVSYNEQFFGPGTRLTVL.